Listed below are T cell receptor beta chains from one sample, sequenced in a study of blood T cells in healthy people across ages. TCRdb reanalysed the 5' RACE reads using MiXCR and keeps one entry per CDR3 protein. This table has more than 450,000 distinct CDR3 sequences, around 27% appearing once. This same sample was also taken into another study, of T cells of mothers and their children.

Sequencing was done on a sample of blood. The source is a boy aged 2 to 10 in good health. The CDR3 runs from the conserved cysteine through the conserved F or W. Fields, in order: J gene, clone size, D gene, V gene, CDR3 protein, CDR3 DNA. A D gene is named only where the DNA matches it firmly. The size field is filled for only some rows; it gives once, few, many or a size class.

J: TRBJ2-3
size: few
D: TRBD2
V: TRBV7-9
CDR3: CASSSTSGSSTDTQYF
DNA: TGTGCCAGCAGCTCGACTAGCGGTTCTTCCACAGATACGCAGTATTTT

J: TRBJ2-5
size: -
D: TRBD2
V: TRBV7-6
CDR3: CASSRSGSLETQYF
DNA: TGTGCCAGCAGTAGAAGCGGGAGTCTAGAGACCCAGTACTTC

J: TRBJ2-7
size: few
D: -
V: TRBV7-9
CDR3: CASSSGRQDSYEQYF
DNA: TGTGCCAGCAGCTCGGGACGGCAGGACTCCTACGAGCAGTACTTC

J: TRBJ2-5
size: few
D: -
V: TRBV9
CDR3: CASSVGSSVLRETQYF
DNA: TGTGCCAGCAGCGTAGGCAGCTCAGTCCTCCGAGAGACCCAGTACTTC

J: TRBJ2-3
size: few
D: -
V: TRBV10-3
CDR3: CAISVRDTQYF
DNA: TGTGCCATCAGTGTTCGGGATACGCAGTATTTT

J: TRBJ2-7
size: few
D: TRBD1
V: TRBV6-2/TRBV6-3
CDR3: CASSYRRTGQRGEQYF
DNA: TGTGCCAGCAGTTACAGGCGGACAGGGCAGAGAGGCGAGCAGTACTTC

J: TRBJ2-7
size: -
D: -
V: TRBV6-2/TRBV6-3
CDR3: CASSQRRASEQYF
DNA: TGTGCCAGCAGTCAGCGTAGGGCCTCCGAGCAGTACTTC

J: TRBJ1-2
size: few
D: -
V: TRBV20-1
CDR3: CSAILRGPNYGYTF
DNA: TGCAGTGCTATCCTCAGGGGACCTAACTATGGCTACACCTTC

J: TRBJ1-2
size: few
D: TRBD1
V: TRBV12-3/TRBV12-4
CDR3: CASSPTGGGYTF
DNA: TGTGCCAGCAGTCCTACAGGGGGCGGCTACACCTTC

J: TRBJ1-2
size: few
D: -
V: TRBV4-1
CDR3: CASSPQGDANYGYTF
DNA: TGCGCCAGCAGCCCGCAGGGTGATGCTAACTATGGCTACACCTTC

J: TRBJ2-5
size: -
D: TRBD2
V: TRBV11-2
CDR3: CASSMTSGDSETQYF
DNA: TGTGCCAGCAGCATGACTAGCGGGGATTCAGAGACCCAGTACTTC

J: TRBJ2-4
size: -
D: TRBD2
V: TRBV7-6
CDR3: CASSSLLAGGGDIQYF
DNA: TGTGCCAGCAGCTCGTTACTAGCGGGAGGGGGAGACATTCAGTACTTC

J: TRBJ2-2
size: few
D: -
V: TRBV12-3/TRBV12-4
CDR3: CASRQGNTGELFF
DNA: TGTGCCAGCAGACAGGGTAACACCGGGGAGCTGTTTTTT

J: TRBJ2-3
size: few
D: -
V: TRBV20-1
CDR3: CSARDTGVGVLLADTQYF
DNA: TGCAGTGCTAGAGATACAGGCGTTGGGGTCTTACTGGCAGATACGCAGTATTTT

J: TRBJ2-1
size: few
D: -
V: TRBV21-1
CDR3: CASSKPGLVSYNEQFF
DNA: TGTGCCAGCAGCAAACCGGGACTAGTAAGTTACAATGAGCAGTTCTTC

J: TRBJ2-7
size: few
D: -
V: TRBV24-1
CDR3: CATSDVDSYEQYF
DNA: TGTGCCACCAGTGATGTGGACTCCTACGAGCAGTACTTC

J: TRBJ2-1
size: -
D: -
V: TRBV10-3
CDR3: CAISGNRESSYNEQFF
DNA: TGTGCCATCAGTGGAAACCGGGAAAGCTCCTACAATGAGCAGTTCTTC

J: TRBJ2-3
size: -
D: -
V: TRBV7-9
CDR3: CASRSIVVGPTLGTQYF
DNA: TGTGCCAGCAGGTCCATAGTGGTGGGTCCTACACTAGGTACGCAGTATTTT

J: TRBJ2-7
size: few
D: TRBD1
V: TRBV7-2
CDR3: CASSYTGGKSYEQYF
DNA: TGTGCCAGCAGTTACACAGGGGGCAAATCCTACGAGCAGTACTTC

J: TRBJ2-3
size: few
D: TRBD2
V: TRBV12-3/TRBV12-4
CDR3: CASSPRGLAGRSDTQYF
DNA: TGTGCCAGCAGTCCAAGGGGACTAGCGGGAAGGTCAGATACGCAGTATTTT

J: TRBJ2-5
size: few
D: -
V: TRBV7-2
CDR3: CASSLVGRVQETQYF
DNA: TGTGCCAGCAGCTTAGTAGGCAGGGTTCAAGAGACCCAGTACTTC

J: TRBJ1-2
size: few
D: -
V: TRBV7-9
CDR3: CASSPLGRLDYGYTF
DNA: TGTGCCAGCAGCCCCCTGGGGAGGTTGGACTATGGCTACACCTTC

J: TRBJ2-2
size: -
D: TRBD2
V: TRBV9
CDR3: CASSVGAGYRVGELFF
DNA: TGTGCCAGCAGCGTTGGAGCGGGATATAGGGTCGGGGAGCTGTTTTTT

J: TRBJ2-3
size: few
D: TRBD2
V: TRBV12-3/TRBV12-4
CDR3: CASSPWTSGDDTQYF
DNA: TGTGCCAGCAGTCCGTGGACTAGCGGGGATGATACGCAGTATTTT

J: TRBJ2-7
size: -
D: -
V: TRBV7-9
CDR3: CASSLARGSPAHEQYF
DNA: TGTGCCAGCAGCTTAGCGAGGGGCAGCCCAGCCCACGAGCAGTACTTC

J: TRBJ2-5
size: few
D: TRBD2
V: TRBV5-1
CDR3: CASFRESGLAGVGETQYF
DNA: TGCGCCAGCTTTCGAGAGTCCGGGCTAGCGGGAGTAGGGGAGACCCAGTACTTC

J: TRBJ2-1
size: -
D: TRBD2
V: TRBV14
CDR3: CASSQVRLAEYNEQFF
DNA: TGTGCCAGCAGCCAGGTCCGACTAGCGGAGTACAATGAGCAGTTCTTC

J: TRBJ2-5
size: few
D: -
V: TRBV4-3
CDR3: CASSPGHSYEQCF
DNA: TGCGCCAGCAGCCCCGGACACTCCTACGAGCAGTGCTTC

J: TRBJ2-7
size: few
D: -
V: TRBV5-1
CDR3: CASSLGLEPSYEQYF
DNA: TGCGCCAGCAGCTTGGGGCTTGAACCTTCCTACGAGCAGTACTTC

J: TRBJ2-3
size: few
D: TRBD2
V: TRBV24-1
CDR3: CAAQPSGTSGMDTQYF
DNA: TGTGCCGCACAACCCTCCGGGACTAGTGGGATGGATACGCAGTATTTT

J: TRBJ2-3
size: -
D: TRBD1
V: TRBV9
CDR3: CASSPLGGRNTDTQYF
DNA: TGTGCCAGCAGCCCGCTAGGGGGCCGGAACACAGATACGCAGTATTTT

J: TRBJ1-1
size: few
D: TRBD1
V: TRBV25-1
CDR3: CASSDRVNTEVFF
DNA: TGTGCCAGCAGCGACAGGGTGAACACTGAAGTTTTCTTT

J: TRBJ2-1
size: -
D: TRBD2
V: TRBV25-1
CDR3: CASSELTSGSNEQFF
DNA: TGTGCCAGCAGTGAACTGACTAGCGGGAGCAATGAGCAGTTCTTC

J: TRBJ2-3
size: -
D: -
V: TRBV9
CDR3: CASSPNLGGRYSTDTQYF
DNA: TGTGCCAGCAGCCCCAACTTGGGGGGCCGATACAGCACAGATACGCAGTATTTT

J: TRBJ2-1
size: -
D: -
V: TRBV28
CDR3: CASSPNTADEQFF
DNA: TGTGCCAGCAGCCCCAACACGGCCGATGAGCAGTTCTTC

J: TRBJ2-5
size: -
D: TRBD2
V: TRBV12-3/TRBV12-4
CDR3: CASSLGTSDQETQYF
DNA: TGTGCCAGCAGTTTGGGGACTAGCGACCAAGAGACCCAGTACTTC

J: TRBJ1-3
size: -
D: TRBD1
V: TRBV7-2
CDR3: CASSAHQGASGNTIYF
DNA: TGTGCCAGCAGCGCCCACCAGGGGGCATCTGGAAACACCATATATTTT

J: TRBJ2-7
size: -
D: TRBD1
V: TRBV5-1
CDR3: CASSPQGTYEQYF
DNA: TGCGCCAGCAGCCCACAGGGGACCTACGAGCAGTACTTC

J: TRBJ2-1
size: -
D: -
V: TRBV11-2
CDR3: CASSHSTGTIHPPSYNEQFF
DNA: TGTGCCAGCAGCCATAGCACGGGGACAATTCACCCGCCTTCCTACAATGAGCAGTTCTTC

J: TRBJ2-1
size: few
D: -
V: TRBV19
CDR3: CASSPRDSRGSYNEQFF
DNA: TGTGCCAGTAGTCCACGGGACTCGCGTGGCTCCTACAATGAGCAGTTCTTC